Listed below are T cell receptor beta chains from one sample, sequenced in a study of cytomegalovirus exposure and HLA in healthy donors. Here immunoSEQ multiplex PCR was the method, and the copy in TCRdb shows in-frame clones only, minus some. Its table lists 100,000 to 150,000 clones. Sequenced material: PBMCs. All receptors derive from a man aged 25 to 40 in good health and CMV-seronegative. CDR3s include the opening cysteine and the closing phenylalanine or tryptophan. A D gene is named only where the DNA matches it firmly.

CDR3 DNA: TGTGCCAGCAGTGAACGGGGATACAATCAGCCCCAGCATTTT
CDR3 protein: CASSERGYNQPQHF
V gene: TRBV2
J gene: TRBJ1-5
D gene: -

CDR3 DNA: TGTGCCAGCAGCTTGGTGGGGCCCTACGAGCAGTACTTC
CDR3 protein: CASSLVGPYEQYF
V gene: TRBV5-6
J gene: TRBJ2-7
D gene: -

CDR3 DNA: TGTGCCAGCAGTCCTTCCAGCGCTCCAGATACGCAGTATTTT
CDR3 protein: CASSPSSAPDTQYF
V gene: TRBV28
J gene: TRBJ2-3
D gene: -

CDR3 DNA: TGTGCCAGCAGTGAATCGGGTCTAGGGGCCAACGTCCTGACTTTC
CDR3 protein: CASSESGLGANVLTF
V gene: TRBV25-1
J gene: TRBJ2-6
D gene: -

CDR3 DNA: TGTGCCAGTAGTATCGGGACAAGAGATTGGTATGGCTACACCTTC
CDR3 protein: CASSIGTRDWYGYTF
V gene: TRBV19
J gene: TRBJ1-2
D gene: -

CDR3 DNA: TGTGCCAGCAGTTTCACAGGGGGAGGAGTCGGCTACACCTTC
CDR3 protein: CASSFTGGGVGYTF
V gene: TRBV27
J gene: TRBJ1-2
D gene: TRBD1

CDR3 DNA: TGCGCCAGCAGCCATAGACAGGGGGAAAAGATCTATGGCTACACCTTC
CDR3 protein: CASSHRQGEKIYGYTF
V gene: TRBV4-1
J gene: TRBJ1-2
D gene: TRBD1

CDR3 DNA: TGTGCCAGCAGCTCCAACAGGGGAGTCGACTATGGCTACACCTTC
CDR3 protein: CASSSNRGVDYGYTF
V gene: TRBV5-6
J gene: TRBJ1-2
D gene: TRBD1

CDR3 DNA: TGTGCCAGCAGACCTCACCGGGACAGATTCTCTGGGGCCAACGTCCTGACTTTC
CDR3 protein: CASRPHRDRFSGANVLTF
V gene: TRBV27
J gene: TRBJ2-6
D gene: TRBD1

CDR3 DNA: TGTGCCATCAGTGAGTCGGCTAGCGGAGGGGATACGCAGTATTTT
CDR3 protein: CAISESASGGDTQYF
V gene: TRBV10-3
J gene: TRBJ2-3
D gene: TRBD2

CDR3 DNA: TGTGCCAGCAGTCCCATCGACAGATACTACGAGCAGTACTTC
CDR3 protein: CASSPIDRYYEQYF
V gene: TRBV27
J gene: TRBJ2-7
D gene: -

CDR3 DNA: TGTGCCAGCAGCTTTGCAGGTGACGGCTACACCTTC
CDR3 protein: CASSFAGDGYTF
V gene: TRBV5-5
J gene: TRBJ1-2
D gene: -

CDR3 DNA: TGTGCCACCAGCAGAGACCGCGCCTCTGGAAACACCATATATTTT
CDR3 protein: CATSRDRASGNTIYF
V gene: TRBV15
J gene: TRBJ1-3
D gene: -

CDR3 DNA: TGTGCCAGCAGGGTAGCGGGGTGGCAAGAGACCCAGTACTTC
CDR3 protein: CASRVAGWQETQYF
V gene: TRBV6-5
J gene: TRBJ2-5
D gene: TRBD2

CDR3 DNA: TGTGCCAGCAGCGAAAGGGGGCAGAGCACTGAAGCTTTCTTT
CDR3 protein: CASSERGQSTEAFF
V gene: TRBV11-3
J gene: TRBJ1-1
D gene: TRBD1

CDR3 DNA: TGTGCCAGCAGGGCCACGGGACAGGGATTGAATGGCTACACCTTC
CDR3 protein: CASRATGQGLNGYTF
V gene: TRBV27
J gene: TRBJ1-2
D gene: TRBD1

CDR3 DNA: TGTGCCAGCAGTTACGACGGCGGCGGTGAAGCTTTCTTT
CDR3 protein: CASSYDGGGEAFF
V gene: TRBV6-5
J gene: TRBJ1-1
D gene: -

CDR3 DNA: TGTGCCAGCAGCCCTTTCTTTAGGAGAAACTATGGCTACACCTTC
CDR3 protein: CASSPFFRRNYGYTF
V gene: TRBV21-1
J gene: TRBJ1-2
D gene: -

CDR3 DNA: TGTGCCAGCAGCTCAGGGACAGGGTCTTTTGGCTACACCTTC
CDR3 protein: CASSSGTGSFGYTF
V gene: TRBV7-9
J gene: TRBJ1-2
D gene: TRBD1

CDR3 DNA: TGTGCCAGCCCGCGGGGGGAGACCCAGTACTTC
CDR3 protein: CASPRGETQYF
V gene: TRBV6-1
J gene: TRBJ2-5
D gene: TRBD2

CDR3 DNA: TGTGCCAGCAGTTATCACTACAATCAGCCCCAGCATTTT
CDR3 protein: CASSYHYNQPQHF
V gene: TRBV6-5
J gene: TRBJ1-5
D gene: -

CDR3 DNA: TGTGCCAGCAGGAGACGGAGTCCCCCCACCGGGGAGCTGTTTTTT
CDR3 protein: CASRRRSPPTGELFF
V gene: TRBV6-5
J gene: TRBJ2-2
D gene: -

CDR3 DNA: TGTGCCAGCAGCTTGGGACAGATCGAGCAGTACTTC
CDR3 protein: CASSLGQIEQYF
V gene: TRBV7-9
J gene: TRBJ2-7
D gene: TRBD1

CDR3 DNA: TGTGCCAGCAGCTTATCGGGGGGCAGCTACGAGCAGTACTTC
CDR3 protein: CASSLSGGSYEQYF
V gene: TRBV7-2
J gene: TRBJ2-7
D gene: -

CDR3 DNA: TGTGCCAGCAACCCGACCTGGGACTCTGAAGCTTTCTTT
CDR3 protein: CASNPTWDSEAFF
V gene: TRBV7-9
J gene: TRBJ1-1
D gene: -

CDR3 DNA: TGTGCCAGCAGCCTTGGAGGGGGCCTCGAGCAGTACTTC
CDR3 protein: CASSLGGGLEQYF
V gene: TRBV5-6
J gene: TRBJ2-7
D gene: -

CDR3 DNA: TGTGCCAGCAGTGAAAATTGGCGGGACTCCTACGAGCAGTACTTC
CDR3 protein: CASSENWRDSYEQYF
V gene: TRBV6-1
J gene: TRBJ2-7
D gene: -

CDR3 DNA: TGTGCCAGCAGCTTAGCTACCTACGAGCAGTACTTC
CDR3 protein: CASSLATYEQYF
V gene: TRBV7-2
J gene: TRBJ2-7
D gene: -

CDR3 DNA: TGCGCCAGCAGTCCGGGAACTAACACCGGGGAGCTGTTTTTT
CDR3 protein: CASSPGTNTGELFF
V gene: TRBV5-1
J gene: TRBJ2-2
D gene: -

CDR3 DNA: TGTGCCAGTAGTATAGGACAGGGGAATCAGCCCCAGCATTTT
CDR3 protein: CASSIGQGNQPQHF
V gene: TRBV19
J gene: TRBJ1-5
D gene: TRBD1

CDR3 DNA: TGTGCCTGGAGTCCCCAGTACACCGGGGAGCTGTTTTTT
CDR3 protein: CAWSPQYTGELFF
V gene: TRBV30
J gene: TRBJ2-2
D gene: -

CDR3 DNA: TGTGCCAGCAGCCCGATGGGACAGCCTAATGAGCAGTTCTTC
CDR3 protein: CASSPMGQPNEQFF
V gene: TRBV7-3
J gene: TRBJ2-1
D gene: TRBD1

CDR3 DNA: TGTGCCAGTAGTACCGAGTCGACAGGCGGCAACACTGAAGCTTTCTTT
CDR3 protein: CASSTESTGGNTEAFF
V gene: TRBV19
J gene: TRBJ1-1
D gene: -

CDR3 DNA: TGTGCCAGCAGCTTCTCCGGGACTAGCGCCGACTACGAGCAGTACTTC
CDR3 protein: CASSFSGTSADYEQYF
V gene: TRBV11-2
J gene: TRBJ2-7
D gene: TRBD2

CDR3 DNA: TGCGCCAGCAGCTTGTATCGGAGCGCGAACACTGAAGCTTTCTTT
CDR3 protein: CASSLYRSANTEAFF
V gene: TRBV5-1
J gene: TRBJ1-1
D gene: -

CDR3 DNA: TGTGCCACCAGCCTAACCGGGACAGGGGGCGAGCAGTACTTC
CDR3 protein: CATSLTGTGGEQYF
V gene: TRBV15
J gene: TRBJ2-7
D gene: TRBD1

CDR3 DNA: TGTGCCAGCAGTGTGGGACTTACCTACGAGCAGTACTTC
CDR3 protein: CASSVGLTYEQYF
V gene: TRBV25-1
J gene: TRBJ2-7
D gene: -

CDR3 DNA: TGTGCCTGGAGTGTACGGGACGGGAGGTTCTCCTACGAGCAGTACTTC
CDR3 protein: CAWSVRDGRFSYEQYF
V gene: TRBV30
J gene: TRBJ2-7
D gene: TRBD2

CDR3 DNA: TGTGCCAGCAGCCGCGGGACTAGCGGGAGGCCAGGGACTAGCACAGATACGCAGTATTTT
CDR3 protein: CASSRGTSGRPGTSTDTQYF
V gene: TRBV5-4
J gene: TRBJ2-3
D gene: TRBD2

CDR3 DNA: TGTGCCAGTACGCCATCACTAGCGGCCTACAATGAGCAGTTCTTC
CDR3 protein: CASTPSLAAYNEQFF
V gene: TRBV19
J gene: TRBJ2-1
D gene: TRBD2

CDR3 DNA: TGTGCCAGCAGTTACTCGACAGGCGCGAACACTGAAGCTTTCTTT
CDR3 protein: CASSYSTGANTEAFF
V gene: TRBV6-6
J gene: TRBJ1-1
D gene: -

CDR3 DNA: TGTGCCATCAAGTTGGGGGCGGACACTGAAGCTTTCTTT
CDR3 protein: CAIKLGADTEAFF
V gene: TRBV10-3
J gene: TRBJ1-1
D gene: -

CDR3 DNA: TGTGCCAGCAGCAACCGGGACAGGGTAGATACGCAGTATTTT
CDR3 protein: CASSNRDRVDTQYF
V gene: TRBV11-2
J gene: TRBJ2-3
D gene: TRBD1

CDR3 DNA: TGCGCCAGCAGCTTGGTGACAGGGGGCACTGAAGCTTTCTTT
CDR3 protein: CASSLVTGGTEAFF
V gene: TRBV5-1
J gene: TRBJ1-1
D gene: TRBD1

CDR3 DNA: TGTGCCAGCAGCGTCACGCCGGACAGCTCCTACGAGCAGTACTTC
CDR3 protein: CASSVTPDSSYEQYF
V gene: TRBV9
J gene: TRBJ2-7
D gene: -

CDR3 DNA: TGCAGCGTTGAAGGGACAGGGGGCTTGTTGACAGATACGCAGTATTTT
CDR3 protein: CSVEGTGGLLTDTQYF
V gene: TRBV29-1
J gene: TRBJ2-3
D gene: TRBD1

CDR3 DNA: TGTGCCAGCAGTAAAATCCGGGACAGGGATGGGGAGACCCAGTACTTC
CDR3 protein: CASSKIRDRDGETQYF
V gene: TRBV7-8
J gene: TRBJ2-5
D gene: TRBD1

CDR3 DNA: TGTGCCAGCACCCGAGGGACTAGCGGCCAGGAGGCCTCCTACAATGAGCAGTTCTTC
CDR3 protein: CASTRGTSGQEASYNEQFF
V gene: TRBV2
J gene: TRBJ2-1
D gene: TRBD2